This T cell receptor (beta chain) emerged from a study of cytomegalovirus exposure and HLA in healthy donors. Researchers ran the PCR with 60 Vbeta and 13 Jbeta primers. Assay: immunoSEQ multiplex PCR; the TCRdb copy retains only in-frame clones and omits some. The table has about 150,000 clones, roughly two thirds seen once. The CDR3 has 12 amino acids. Germline CDR1 and CDR2: MNHNS and SASEGT. V lost 5 bases to trimming and J lost 2 bases, with 4 bases between them. The receptor's source is a woman aged 18 to 35 in good health and CMV-seropositive. The genes are TRBV6-1 and TRBJ1-5; D is undetermined. Material: PBMCs. The CDR3 DNA reads as TGTGCCAGCAGTCCGGGCAATCAGCCCCAGCATTTT. Residues: CASSPGNQPQHF.